This T cell receptor (beta chain) comes out of a study of T cell responses to AZD1222 COVID-19 vaccine. Profiling relied on immunoSEQ multiplex PCR, and the TCRdb table lists in-frame clones only, not all of them. The table includes around 150,000 clones, about 94% detected once. Second-dose intervals of approximately 4 or approximately 12 weeks were pooled. CDR3 length: 12 amino acids. The V end lost 4 bases, the J end lost 12 bases, and 13 bases lay between the germline ends. CDR1 is SEHNR, CDR2 FQNEAQ, per germline (reference sequence). Material: peripheral blood, obtained 28 days after the second AZD1222 dose. The chain employs TRBV7-9 and TRBJ2-1, with a possible D match to TRBD2 (5 bases). The origin of this receptor is an adult who received the AZD1222 COVID-19 vaccine. The CDR3 coding sequence is TGTGCCAGCAGCTCGGGGATACGGGGGCAGTTCTTC. Its protein product is CASSSGIRGQFF. Together with reference TRBV7-9 and TRBJ2-1, the CDR3 gives the full variable domain: DTGVSQNPRHKITKRGQNVTFRCDPISEHNRLYWYRQTLGQGPEFLTYFQNEAQLEKSRLLSDRFSAERPKGSFSTLEIQRTEQGDSAMYLCASSSGIRGQFFGPGTRLTVL.